This record covers a single T cell receptor beta chain. Its target is not known. The data derive from a study of T cell responses to AZD1222 COVID-19 vaccine. Study findings and constraints: Baseline seropositives among AZD1222 recipients totaled only five to seven. Every sample of the repertoires postdated the peak T cell response. Once two AZD1222 doses were given, Spike-specific TCR breadth and depth went up.

Using immunoSEQ multiplex PCR, the repertoire was profiled, and TCRdb retains in-frame clones only, with some absent. The sample comprises about 70,000 clones, approximately 90% of which are singletons, and 2.5% to 4% rests with the top ten. Looked up from germline, CDR1 is SGHVS and CDR2 is FQNEAQ. The CDR3 runs to 16 residues. V was trimmed by 4 bases and J by 2 bases, leaving 15 bases between them. The sequencing here drew on peripheral blood, taken 28 days after the second AZD1222 dose. This sequence originates from an adult who received the AZD1222 COVID-19 vaccine. This chain connects TRBV7-8 to TRBJ1-5; the D gene is possibly TRBD1 (5 bases). CDR3 residues: CASSSTGAPGNQPQHF. CDR3 nucleotide sequence: TGTGCCAGCAGCTCCACCGGGGCACCCGGCAATCAGCCCCAGCATTTT.